These 14 T cell receptor beta chains were all obtained from the same sample, sequenced in a study of OX40 agonist ivuxolimab in advanced cancers. Clones were read by immunoSEQ multiplex PCR, and TCRdb kept only the in-frame ones, dropping some. The sample yields roughly 50,000 clones, 87% seen once. Sequencing used CD4+ or CD8+ T cells sorted from blood, obtained in a trial of the OX40 agonist ivuxolimab. These receptor sequences come from an adult with an advanced solid tumor such as melanoma, head and neck, liver or kidney cancer.

The table lists this clone with a few counts. V gene TRBV7-2 combines with J gene TRBJ1-1; no firm D call. The V gene's germline CDR1 is SGHTA and CDR2 FQGNSA. There are 15 residues in the CDR3. Trimming removed 5 bases at V and 4 bases at J, with 17 bases between. The CDR3 DNA is TGTGCCAGCAGCCGTCCATTTAAGGGTGGCACTGAAGCTTTCTTT. Translating gives CASSRPFKGGTEAFF.

This sequence joins TRBV4-3 and TRBJ2-7; no clear D gene. Trimming shortened V by 0 bases and J by 6 bases, and 12 bases separated the two germline ends. Germline CDR1 and CDR2: LGHNA and YSLEER. This CDR3 is 14 amino acids long. CDR3 protein: CASSQEVGSLEQYF. The CDR3 DNA is TGCGCCAGCAGCCAAGAGGTTGGTAGCCTCGAGCAGTACTTC.

The V call is TRBV7-2, the J call TRBJ2-1, with D unresolved. Deletions cut 5 bases from V and 4 bases from J, with 12 bases between. This CDR3 has 14 amino acids. Germline assignment: CDR1 SGHTA and CDR2 FQGNSA. CDR3 amino acids: CASSRMGIYNEQFF. The DNA for the CDR3 is TGTGCCAGCAGCCGAATGGGGATTTACAATGAGCAGTTCTTC.

The V and J genes are TRBV2 and TRBJ2-7; D tentatively reads TRBD1 or TRBD2 (5 bases each). The CDR3 has 14 residues. Trimming left V 6 bases short and J 0 bases short, with 12 bases between. Germline V gene data show CDR1 as SNHLY and CDR2 as FYNNEI. CDR3 residues: CASRRDGGSYEQYF. The CDR3 nucleotides read TGTGCCAGCAGGAGGGACGGAGGCTCCTACGAGCAGTACTTC. Full variable domain (rest looked up from reference TRBV2 and TRBJ2-7): EPEVTQTPSHQVTQMGQEVILRCVPISNHLYFYWYRQILGQKVEFLVSFYNNEISEKSEIFDDQFSVERPDGSNFTLKIRSTKLEDSAMYFCASRRDGGSYEQYFGPGTRLTVT.

V usage is TRBV5-5 and J usage is TRBJ2-7, with TRBD2 matching over 7 bases. This CDR3 is built from 12 residues. V lost 6 bases and J lost 5; bases outside the gene matches: 5. Germline V gene lookup returns CDR1 SGHKS and CDR2 YYEKEE (reference sequence). The CDR3 loop is CASTPAGDEQYF. CDR3 bases: TGTGCCAGCACCCCGGCGGGAGACGAGCAGTACTTC.

V is TRBV19 and J is TRBJ1-2; 9 nucleotides line up with TRBD1. This CDR3 has 14 residues. Germline assignment: CDR1 LNHDA and CDR2 SQIVND (reference sequence). Unmatched junction bases numbered 4, after V lost 6 bases and J lost 2 bases. CDR3 sequence (DNA): TGTGCCAGTAGGAGGACAGGGGCAAACTATGGCTACACCTTC. This translates into CASRRTGANYGYTF.

The chain recombines TRBV7-2 with TRBJ1-1, with unresolved D. In germline, CDR1 is SGHTA, CDR2 FQGNSA. The germline V and J ends were trimmed by 4 bases and 8 bases, with 11 bases remaining between them. This CDR3 is 12 amino acids long. The CDR3 DNA is TGTGCCAGCAGCTCACAGACCCGGGAAGCTTTCTTT. This translates into CASSSQTREAFF.

CDR3 sequence (DNA): TGTGCCAGCTCACCGGGACTAGCGGGAGCCGGCATTCAGTACTTC. Translated, it gives CASSPGLAGAGIQYF. The genes are TRBV18 and TRBJ2-4; 14 nucleotides align to TRBD2. CDR3 size: 15 residues. V gave up 3 bases and J gave up 9 bases; unmatched junction bases: 4. Germline-derived CDR1 and CDR2 are KGHSH and LQKENI.

V is TRBV6-5 and J is TRBJ2-3; D is unresolved. The ends were cut back, 6 bases at V and 8 bases at J, with 9 bases in the middle. CDR3 length equals 11 residues. Germline V gives CDR1 MNHEY, CDR2 SVGAGI. CDR3 sequence (DNA): TGTGCCAGCAGCCTTAGTGGTACGCAGTATTTT. Translating it yields CASSLSGTQYF.

In this sample, this clone turned up once. V gene TRBV9 combines with J gene TRBJ1-1, with D unresolved. This CDR3 has 13 amino acids. CDR1 SGDLS and CDR2 YYNGEE come from the germline V gene. The V and J ends lost 2 bases and 0 bases respectively, with 5 bases between them. The CDR3 is CASSVQVNTEAFF. The CDR3 bases are TGTGCCAGCAGCGTTCAGGTGAACACTGAAGCTTTCTTT.

This chain joins TRBV7-2 and TRBJ2-1, with TRBD2 identical over 13 bases. With V trimmed by 5 bases and J by 4 bases, 5 bases remained unmatched. Germline-derived CDR1 and CDR2 are SGHTA and FQGNSA. This CDR3 region has 16 residues. CDR3 sequence reads: CASSIGTSGMYNEQFF. CDR3 sequence (DNA): TGTGCCAGCAGCATAGGGACTAGCGGGATGTACAATGAGCAGTTCTTC.

The gene calls are TRBV6-4 and TRBJ1-2; D possibly corresponds to TRBD1 (6 bases). Germline-derived CDR1 and CDR2 are MRHNA and SNTAGT. V lost 0 bases, J lost 7 bases, and 9 bases lay in between. This CDR3 comprises 13 residues. The CDR3: CASSDSAGVGYTF. CDR3 nucleotide sequence: TGTGCCAGCAGTGACTCGGCAGGGGTTGGCTACACCTTC.

The rearrangement joins TRBV7-8 to TRBJ2-3; 12 bases are shared with TRBD2. This CDR3 comprises 16 residues. V lost 4 bases and J lost 3; bases outside the gene matches: 5. Germline V lookup: CDR1 SGHVS, CDR2 FQNEAQ. Here the CDR3 reads CASSSQTSGRTDTQYF. In nucleotides, the CDR3 is TGTGCCAGCAGCTCCCAGACTAGCGGGAGAACAGATACGCAGTATTTT.

The rearrangement uses TRBV7-2 and TRBJ1-3; D gene ambiguous. The CDR3 runs 14 residues. Per germline, CDR1 SGHTA and CDR2 FQGNSA. V was trimmed by 5 bases and J by 0 bases, leaving 8 bases between them. CDR3 coding DNA: TGTGCCAGCAGCCTTGCGATCTCTGGAAACACCATATATTTT. Amino acids: CASSLAISGNTIYF.